The rows below give T cell receptor beta chains drawn from one sample of a study of T cells in Graves' hyperthyroidism and ophthalmopathy. A single record per CDR3 protein comes from TCRdb applying MiXCR to the multiplex PCR reads. This sample has over 700,000 distinct CDR3 sequences, with 38% found just once. Sequencing was performed on blood. The receptors shown here come from a man younger than 30 with Graves' hyperthyroidism. The CDR3 runs from the conserved cysteine through the conserved F or W. The D gene is left open where the match is weak. Clone size appears in some rows only: once, few, many, or a class for an expanded clone.

j_gene | v_gene | d_gene | abundance | CDR3nt | CDR3aa
TRBJ2-5 | TRBV12-3/TRBV12-4 | - | few | TGTGCCAGCAGTGAGGTACCCTACCTCCAAGAGACCCAGTACTTC | CASSEVPYLQETQYF
TRBJ1-1 | TRBV20-1 | - | - | TGCAGTGCTAGGACAGGTGCCCGAATGAACACTGAAGCTTTCTTT | CSARTGARMNTEAFF
TRBJ1-3 | TRBV19 | - | many | TGTGCCAGTAGTATGGATCGCGGTTCCTCTGGAAACACCATATATTTT | CASSMDRGSSGNTIYF
TRBJ2-7 | TRBV20-1 | - | - | TGCAGTGCTAGAGAGGTGCGGACAGTTCCTCCCTACGAGCAGTACTTC | CSAREVRTVPPYEQYF
TRBJ2-7 | TRBV20-1 | - | - | TGCAGTGCCTACTGGGAGACCTACGAGCAGTACTTC | CSAYWETYEQYF
TRBJ2-7 | TRBV13 | - | - | TGTGCCAGCCGACCCGGCGGAAGGGCCTACGAGCAGTACTTC | CASRPGGRAYEQYF
TRBJ1-1 | TRBV19 | - | many | TGTGCCAGTATTACCCCGGGACCAAGCACTGAAGCTTTCTTT | CASITPGPSTEAFF
TRBJ1-2 | TRBV7-9 | - | - | TGTGCCAGCAGCCCGGAGGGGGGGGCCATCTATGGCTACACCTTC | CASSPEGGAIYGYTF
TRBJ1-2 | TRBV29-1 | TRBD1 | - | TGCAGCGCTCAACGGGGGACAGGGGGTCTAGTCTATGGCTACACCTTC | CSAQRGTGGLVYGYTF
TRBJ1-2 | TRBV10-3 | - | - | TGTGCCAGCAGTGCAGCGCCTACCTCCCCTCGTGGAGGCTACACCTTC | CASSAAPTSPRGGYTF
TRBJ1-5 | TRBV7-8 | - | - | TGTGCCAGCAGCTTAGGGGGAGCCCTCGATAGCAATCAGCCCCAGCATTTT | CASSLGGALDSNQPQHF
TRBJ2-5 | TRBV6-5 | - | few | TGTGCCAGCTTTCGAGGGACCCAAGAGACCCAGTACTTC | CASFRGTQETQYF
TRBJ1-1 | TRBV7-2 | - | - | TGTGCCAGCAGCCTTCCGCGGGGGATGGGGACTGAAGCTTTCTTT | CASSLPRGMGTEAFF
TRBJ1-4 | TRBV4-2 | - | - | TGTGCCAGCGGAAACATTGCAACTAATGAAAAACTGTTTTTT | CASGNIATNEKLFF
TRBJ1-1 | TRBV7-3 | TRBD1 | once | TGTGCCAGCAGCTTAAGGGTGGGGACAGGGGCAACTGAAGCTTTCTTT | CASSLRVGTGATEAFF
TRBJ1-1 | TRBV20-1 | - | - | TGCAGTGCTATCCTCCCGGGACCGAACACTGAAGCTTTCTTT | CSAILPGPNTEAFF
TRBJ1-1 | TRBV25-1 | - | many | TGTGCCAGCAGTGGAGCAGTCACTGAAGCTTTCTTT | CASSGAVTEAFF
TRBJ1-1 | TRBV7-6 | TRBD1 | few | TGTGCCAGCAGCTTCGGGACAGGGGTGAACACTGAAGCTTTCTTT | CASSFGTGVNTEAFF
TRBJ1-6 | TRBV10-3 | TRBD1 | many | TGTGCCACCGCTCCCGGGACAGGGTCCTCACCCCTCCACTTT | CATAPGTGSSPLHF
TRBJ2-5 | TRBV4-1 | - | few | TGCGCCAGCAGCCAAGTAGGGGTCGAGACCCAGTACTTC | CASSQVGVETQYF
TRBJ1-5 | TRBV2 | - | - | TGTGCCAGCAGTGTCCCAGGGTGGGGCAATCAGCCCCAGCATTTT | CASSVPGWGNQPQHF
TRBJ1-3 | TRBV11-2 | - | once | TGTGCCAGCAGCATAGAAGGGGGATATGGAAACACCATATATTTT | CASSIEGGYGNTIYF
TRBJ2-2 | TRBV6-5 | - | - | TGTGCCAGCAGTTACGGGGGGGGCAGGGCCGGGGAGCTGTTTTTT | CASSYGGGRAGELFF
TRBJ2-5 | TRBV6-5 | TRBD2 | few | TGTGCCAGCAGCATGGGACTAGCGGGAGGGCCCTCGGAGACCCAGTACTTC | CASSMGLAGGPSETQYF
TRBJ2-7 | TRBV2 | TRBD1 | few | TGTGCCAGCAGCTCGACAGGGACCCACTACGAGCAGTACTTC | CASSSTGTHYEQYF
TRBJ1-1 | TRBV12-3/TRBV12-4 | - | - | TGTGCCAGCAGTTTAGCGCGAGGGGTTAATGAAGCTTTCTTT | CASSLARGVNEAFF
TRBJ2-7 | TRBV10-3 | - | - | TGTGCCATCATGCGGGACTTATTCTCCTACGAGCAGTACTTC | CAIMRDLFSYEQYF
TRBJ1-2 | TRBV7-9 | TRBD1 | many | TGTGCCAGCAACTTCGGGACAGGGGATGGCTATGGCTACACCTTC | CASNFGTGDGYGYTF
TRBJ1-1 | TRBV7-3 | TRBD1 | - | TGTGCCAGCAGCTTGAGCCGGGACAGGGTCGTCACTGAAGCTTTCTTT | CASSLSRDRVVTEAFF
TRBJ1-1 | TRBV4-2 | - | few | TGTGCCAGCAGCCCCGGGACGGCCGCAGTGAACACTGAAGCTTTCTTT | CASSPGTAAVNTEAFF
TRBJ1-6 | TRBV4-2 | - | many | TGTGCCAGCAGCCCGACCCGACAGGATCAGGGGTCACCCCTCCACTTT | CASSPTRQDQGSPLHF
TRBJ1-2 | TRBV19 | TRBD1 | many | TGTGCCAGTAGTGCCGGGACAGTTTACTATGGCTACACCTTC | CASSAGTVYYGYTF